The present T cell receptor beta chain was sequenced within a study of T-cell memory formation after mild COVID-19. Study-wide findings and caveats: Pre-infection memory showed some responding clones, and this suggested that cross-reactive memory joined. CD4/CD8 balance held among clones contracting day 15 to 85, and later expanders leaned CD4+.

Of note for this clonotype: Its antigen is not known.

TCRdb independently ran MiXCR on the 5' RACE reads; one entry per CDR3 protein. The repertoire includes roughly 80,000 distinct CDR3 sequences, around a quarter of them detected once, and under 50% sits in the top ten. V was pared by 6 bases and J by 4 bases, with 7 bases of the junction left unmatched. The CDR3 covers 16 residues. Germline CDR1 is MNHNY and CDR2 is SVGAGI (reference sequence). The chain is built from TRBV6-6 and TRBJ2-5; 14 bases are shared with TRBD2. The sequenced material came from PBMCs or a T cell subset sorted from them (not recorded which). The receptor was isolated from a man younger than 35 who had mild COVID-19 (a few samples of this study predate the infection). Cell type and time point are not known. CDR3 sequence (DNA): TGTGCCAGCAGGGGGACTAGCGGGGGTATAGGAGAGACCCAGTACTTC. This translates into CASRGTSGGIGETQYF.